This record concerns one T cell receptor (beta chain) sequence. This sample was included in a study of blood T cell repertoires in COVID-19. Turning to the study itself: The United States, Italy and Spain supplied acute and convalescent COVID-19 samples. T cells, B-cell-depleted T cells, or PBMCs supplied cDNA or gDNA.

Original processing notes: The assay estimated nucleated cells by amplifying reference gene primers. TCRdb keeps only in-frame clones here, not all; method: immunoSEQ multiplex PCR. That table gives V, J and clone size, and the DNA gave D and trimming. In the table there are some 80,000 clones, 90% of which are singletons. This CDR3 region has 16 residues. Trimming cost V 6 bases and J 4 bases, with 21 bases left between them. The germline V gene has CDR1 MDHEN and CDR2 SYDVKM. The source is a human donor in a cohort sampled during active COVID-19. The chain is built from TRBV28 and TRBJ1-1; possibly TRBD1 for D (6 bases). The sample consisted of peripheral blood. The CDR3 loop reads CASSLPGQPQATEAFF. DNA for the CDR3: TGTGCCAGCAGCTTACCCGGACAGCCCCAGGCCACTGAAGCTTTCTTT.